Following are 9 T cell receptor beta chains from one sample sequenced in a study of early T cells in non-severe SARS-CoV-2 infection. Via MiXCR, TCRdb re-called the 5' RACE reads, giving one row per CDR3 protein. The repertoire consists of about 45,000 distinct CDR3 sequences, with more than 10% occurring once and the leading ten covering about a sixth. The material sequenced was whole blood. Receptors originate from an adult who was a healthcare worker with PCR-confirmed SARS-CoV-2 infection or an uninfected control (not recorded which).

This clonotype came up many times. This chain joins TRBV7-9 and TRBJ2-2; unclear D gene. V lost 1 base, J lost 4 bases, and 7 bases lay in between. The CDR3 consists of 14 residues. CDR1 and CDR2 (germline): SEHNR, FQNEAQ (reference sequence). CDR3 DNA sequence: TGTGCCAGCAGCTTAGGGCGGCCCACCGGGGAGCTGTTTTTT. It codes for CASSLGRPTGELFF.

The genes are TRBV7-2 and TRBJ2-4; D remains ambiguous. The CDR3 is 12 residues long. Looked up from germline, CDR1 is SGHTA and CDR2 is FQGNSA. Trimming removed 3 bases at V and 9 bases at J, with 9 bases between. CDR3 coding DNA: TGTGCCAGCAGCTTTACCAGGAGCATTCAGTACTTC. Translating gives CASSFTRSIQYF.

This clonotype was seen repeatedly, ten times or more. The V gene is TRBV7-2, the J gene TRBJ1-5; D is uncertain. V was shortened by 3 bases and J by 0 bases, with 3 bases between the two germline ends. The CDR3 extends over 13 amino acids. CDR1 and CDR2 (germline): SGHTA, FQGNSA. The CDR3 loop reads CASSFGSNQPQHF. The CDR3 coding sequence is TGTGCCAGCAGCTTTGGTAGCAATCAGCCCCAGCATTTT.

The CDR3 DNA is TGTGCCAGCAGCAAAGGAATAGGGGCCAAAAACATTCAGTACTTC. It is translated as CASSKGIGAKNIQYF. This chain links TRBV21-1 with TRBJ2-4. TRBV21-1 is a pseudogene segment. The CDR3 sequence is 15 residues long.

This clonotype was picked up a small number of times. The rearrangement links TRBV7-2 to TRBJ2-7; D gene ambiguous. Germline V lookup: CDR1 SGHTA, CDR2 FQGNSA. The CDR3 contains 13 residues. The V and J ends lost 5 bases and 0 bases respectively, with 8 bases between them. The CDR3 coding sequence is TGTGCCAGCAGCCTCCAACTCTCCTACGAGCAGTACTTC. Translation gives CASSLQLSYEQYF.

This clonotype was observed many times. The chain links TRBV4-3 to TRBJ2-2; 7 positions agree with TRBD1. The CDR3 is 17 residues long. Unmatched junction bases numbered 4, after V lost 0 bases and J lost 0 bases. Germline CDR1 LGHNA, CDR2 YSLEER. The CDR3 is CASSQDDRVSNTGELFF. CDR3 coding DNA: TGCGCCAGCAGCCAAGATGACAGGGTGTCGAACACCGGGGAGCTGTTTTTT.

Ten or more counts support this clonotype. This chain joins TRBV4-1 and TRBJ1-1, with unresolved D. The CDR3 length is 12 residues. Between the trimmed V and J ends, which lost 1 base and 5 bases, there was a span of 5 bases. Per germline, CDR1 MGHRA and CDR2 YSYEKL. CDR3 in DNA: TGCGCCAGCAGCCAAGGATTTACTGAAGCTTTCTTT. This sequence encodes CASSQGFTEAFF.

This clonotype was recorded at least ten times. The rearrangement links TRBV9 to TRBJ2-1, with unresolved D. Germline CDR1 and CDR2: SGDLS and YYNGEE. V gave up 0 bases and J gave up 0 bases, with 7 bases separating them. The CDR3 loop spans 15 amino acids. Here the CDR3 DNA reads TGTGCCAGCAGCGTAGGGGCAGACTCCTACAATGAGCAGTTCTTC. This gives the protein CASSVGADSYNEQFF.

This clonotype occurred many times. The rearrangement joins TRBV19 to TRBJ2-1; 12 nucleotides agree with TRBD2. Germline trimming cut 6 bases from V and 9 bases from J; bases unmatched to any gene: 15. The CDR3 spans 17 residues. Looked up from germline, CDR1 is LNHDA and CDR2 is SQIVND (reference sequence). CDR3 nucleotide sequence: TGTGCCAGTAGCCCGCAGGCTAGCGGGAGGGCCGGGGGTGAGCAGTTCTTC. Translation gives CASSPQASGRAGGEQFF.